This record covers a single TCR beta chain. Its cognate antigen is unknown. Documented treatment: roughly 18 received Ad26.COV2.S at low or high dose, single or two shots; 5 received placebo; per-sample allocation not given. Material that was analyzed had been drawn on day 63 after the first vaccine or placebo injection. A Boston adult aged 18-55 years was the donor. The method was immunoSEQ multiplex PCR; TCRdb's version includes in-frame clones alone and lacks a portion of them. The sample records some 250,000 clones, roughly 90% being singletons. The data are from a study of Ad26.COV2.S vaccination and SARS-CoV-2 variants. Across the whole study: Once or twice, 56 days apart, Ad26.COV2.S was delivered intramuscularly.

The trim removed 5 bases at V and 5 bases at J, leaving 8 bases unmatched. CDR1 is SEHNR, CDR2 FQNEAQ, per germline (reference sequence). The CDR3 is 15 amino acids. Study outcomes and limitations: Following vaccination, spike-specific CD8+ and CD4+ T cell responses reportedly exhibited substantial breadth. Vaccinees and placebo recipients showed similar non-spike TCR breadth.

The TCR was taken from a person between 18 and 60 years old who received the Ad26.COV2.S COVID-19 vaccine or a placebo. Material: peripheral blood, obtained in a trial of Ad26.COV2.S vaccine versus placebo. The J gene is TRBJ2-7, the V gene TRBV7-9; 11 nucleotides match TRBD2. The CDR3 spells CASSVTLAGDHEQYF. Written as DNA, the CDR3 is TGTGCCAGCAGCGTCACACTAGCGGGAGACCACGAGCAGTACTTC.